This T cell receptor (beta chain) was found in a study of T-cell reconstitution after alpha-beta-depleted transplantation in children. This CDR3 contains 16 residues. Germline trimming cut 0 bases from V and 5 bases from J; bases unmatched to any gene: 5. Study conclusions and caveats: Some patients' high day-60 TCRbeta diversity was traced to surviving recipient T cells and thymic progenitors. About two months after transplant, alpha-beta T cells reportedly came from several hundred expanded graft clones.

Unique molecular identifiers tagged the TCRbeta library. TCRdb reanalysed the PCR reads using MiXCR and keeps one entry per CDR3 protein. The sample holds around 670,000 distinct CDR3 sequences; under 15% are singletons and the top ten take roughly 0.77%. This clonotype was counted at least ten times. What it binds is not known. The chain combines TRBV12-3 or TRBV12-4 with TRBJ2-3; 10 nucleotides agree with TRBD2. The TCR sequence derives from a girl aged 2 to 9 with congenital amegakaryocytic thrombocytopenia, due to receive a stem cell transplant. The input for sequencing was PBMCs, taken before TCRalphabeta/CD19-depleted stem cell transplant. CDR3 region: CASSLASGRVLDTQYF. The CDR3 nucleotides are TGTGCCAGCAGTTTAGCCAGCGGGAGGGTTTTAGATACGCAGTATTTT.